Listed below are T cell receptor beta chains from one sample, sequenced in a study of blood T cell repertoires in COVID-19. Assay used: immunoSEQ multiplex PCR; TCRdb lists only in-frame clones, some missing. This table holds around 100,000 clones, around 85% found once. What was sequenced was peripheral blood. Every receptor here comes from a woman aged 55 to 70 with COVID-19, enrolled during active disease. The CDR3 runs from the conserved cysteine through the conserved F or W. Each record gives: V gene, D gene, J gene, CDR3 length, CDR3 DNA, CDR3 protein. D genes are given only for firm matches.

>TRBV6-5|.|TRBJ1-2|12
TGTGCCGGGTCGTCCGGGACACGTGGCTACACCTTC
CAGSSGTRGYTF
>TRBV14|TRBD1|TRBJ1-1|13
TGTGCCAGCAGCGGACAGGGGAACACTGAAGCTTTCTTT
CASSGQGNTEAFF
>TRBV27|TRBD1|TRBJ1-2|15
TGTGCCAGCACTCCAGCGTGGACAGGGGCCTATGGCTACACCTTC
CASTPAWTGAYGYTF
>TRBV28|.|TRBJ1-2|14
TGTGCCAGCCTCAGAACAGAAAACTTTTATGGCTACACCTTC
CASLRTENFYGYTF
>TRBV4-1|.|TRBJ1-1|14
TGCGCCAGCAGCCACCGTGAAGGGGCCACTGAAGCTTTCTTT
CASSHREGATEAFF
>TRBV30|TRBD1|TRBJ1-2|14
TGTGCCTGGAGCCCAACCACAGGGGGCTTTGGCTACACCTTC
CAWSPTTGGFGYTF
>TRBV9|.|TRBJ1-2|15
TGTGCCAGCAGCGTAGAACAGAAACCTAACTATGGCTACACCTTC
CASSVEQKPNYGYTF
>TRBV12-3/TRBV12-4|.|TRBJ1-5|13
TGTGCCAGCAGCGTTCGCCGGGATCAGCCCCAGCATTTT
CASSVRRDQPQHF
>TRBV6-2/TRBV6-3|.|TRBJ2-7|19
TGTGCCAGCAGTTATCGTGGAGGGTCCGGGAGTTCCACTCCCTACGAGCAGTACTTC
CASSYRGGSGSSTPYEQYF
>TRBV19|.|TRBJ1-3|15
TGTGCCTCCAAGACCGGACTAGGCTCTGGAAACACCATATATTTT
CASKTGLGSGNTIYF
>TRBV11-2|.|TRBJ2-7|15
TGTGCCAGCAGCTTAGGCCAGGGGGGACTCTACGAGCAGTACTTC
CASSLGQGGLYEQYF
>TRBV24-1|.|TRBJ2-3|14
TGTGCCACCAGTGACTTCGGTAGCACAGATACGCAGTATTTT
CATSDFGSTDTQYF
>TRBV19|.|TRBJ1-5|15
TGTGCCAGTACGTATAGAGGGGGGGTAGGGCAGCCCCAGCATTTT
CASTYRGGVGQPQHF
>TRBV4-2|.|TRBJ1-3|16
TGTGCCAGCAGCCAAGATTCCCTACCGTCTGGAAACACCATATATTTT
CASSQDSLPSGNTIYF